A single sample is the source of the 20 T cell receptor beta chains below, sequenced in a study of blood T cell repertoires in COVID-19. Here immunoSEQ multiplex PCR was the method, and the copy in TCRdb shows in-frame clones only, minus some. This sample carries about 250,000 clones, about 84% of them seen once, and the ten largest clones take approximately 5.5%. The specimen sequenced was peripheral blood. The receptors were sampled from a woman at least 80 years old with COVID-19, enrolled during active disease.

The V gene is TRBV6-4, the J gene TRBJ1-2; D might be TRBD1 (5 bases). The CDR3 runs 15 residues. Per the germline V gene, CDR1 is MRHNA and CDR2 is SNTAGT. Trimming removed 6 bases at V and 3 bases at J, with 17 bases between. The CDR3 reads CASRPQTGGDYGYTF. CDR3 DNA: TGTGCCAGCAGACCTCAGACCGGGGGGGACTATGGCTACACCTTC.

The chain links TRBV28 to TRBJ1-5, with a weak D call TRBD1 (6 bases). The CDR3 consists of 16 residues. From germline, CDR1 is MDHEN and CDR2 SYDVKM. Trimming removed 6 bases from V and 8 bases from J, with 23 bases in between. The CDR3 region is CASRLREYRAEKPQHF. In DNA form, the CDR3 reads TGTGCCAGCAGATTGAGGGAATACAGGGCTGAAAAGCCCCAGCATTTT.

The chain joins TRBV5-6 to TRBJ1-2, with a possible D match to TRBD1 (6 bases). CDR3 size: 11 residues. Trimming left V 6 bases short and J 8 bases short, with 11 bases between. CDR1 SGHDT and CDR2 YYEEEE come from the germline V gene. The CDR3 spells CASTNRAGYTF. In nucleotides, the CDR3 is TGTGCCAGCACCAACAGGGCGGGCTACACCTTC.

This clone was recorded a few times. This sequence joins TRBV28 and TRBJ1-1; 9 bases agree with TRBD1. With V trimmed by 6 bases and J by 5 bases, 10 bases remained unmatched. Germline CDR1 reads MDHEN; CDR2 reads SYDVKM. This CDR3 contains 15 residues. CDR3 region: CASRVPGQGWTEAFF. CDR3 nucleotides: TGTGCCAGCAGGGTCCCGGGACAGGGTTGGACTGAAGCTTTCTTT.

The CDR3 nucleotides read TGTGCCAGCTCACCCCAGGGAAAGACCGGGGAGCTGTTTTTT. Translation: CASSPQGKTGELFF. The chain employs TRBV18 and TRBJ2-2; D possibly corresponds to TRBD1 (5 bases). The V gene's germline CDR1 is KGHSH and CDR2 LQKENI. V was trimmed by 3 bases and J by 5 bases, leaving 10 bases between them. This CDR3 has 14 residues.

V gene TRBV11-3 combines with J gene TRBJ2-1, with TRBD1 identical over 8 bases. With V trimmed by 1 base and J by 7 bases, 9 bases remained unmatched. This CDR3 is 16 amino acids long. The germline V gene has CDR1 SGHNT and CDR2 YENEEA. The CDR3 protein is CASSLAYGQGVNEQFF. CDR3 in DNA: TGTGCCAGCAGCTTAGCATACGGACAGGGTGTGAATGAGCAGTTCTTC.

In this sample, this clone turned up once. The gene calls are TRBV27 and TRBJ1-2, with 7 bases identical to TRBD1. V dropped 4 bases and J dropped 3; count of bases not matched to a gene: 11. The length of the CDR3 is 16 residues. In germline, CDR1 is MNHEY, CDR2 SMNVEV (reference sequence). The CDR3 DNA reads TGTGCCAGCAGTTCTCTCCGCCACAGGGGAGACTATGGCTACACCTTC. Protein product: CASSSLRHRGDYGYTF.

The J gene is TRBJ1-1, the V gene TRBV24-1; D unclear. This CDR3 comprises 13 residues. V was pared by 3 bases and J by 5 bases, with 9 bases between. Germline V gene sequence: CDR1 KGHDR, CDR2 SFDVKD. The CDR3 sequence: CATSDNFGTEAFF. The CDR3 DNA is TGTGCCACCAGTGATAACTTCGGGACTGAAGCTTTCTTT.

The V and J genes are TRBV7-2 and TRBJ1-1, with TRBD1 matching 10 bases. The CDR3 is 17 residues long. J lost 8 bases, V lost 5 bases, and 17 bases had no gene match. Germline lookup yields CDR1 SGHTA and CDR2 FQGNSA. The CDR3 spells CASSRSGTGAGGLEAFF. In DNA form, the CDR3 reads TGTGCCAGCAGCCGGTCCGGGACAGGGGCGGGAGGGTTAGAAGCTTTCTTT.

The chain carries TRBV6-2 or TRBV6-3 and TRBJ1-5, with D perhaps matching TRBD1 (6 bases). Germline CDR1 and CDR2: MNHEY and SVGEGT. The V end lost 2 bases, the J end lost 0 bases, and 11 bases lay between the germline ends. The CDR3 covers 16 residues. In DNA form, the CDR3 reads TGTGCCAGCAGTTACGGGGACAACTATAGCAATCAGCCCCAGCATTTT. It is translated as CASSYGDNYSNQPQHF.

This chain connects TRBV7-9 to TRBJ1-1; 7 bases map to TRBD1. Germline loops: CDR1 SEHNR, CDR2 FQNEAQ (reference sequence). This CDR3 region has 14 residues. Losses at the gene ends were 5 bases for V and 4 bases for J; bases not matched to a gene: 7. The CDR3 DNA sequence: TGTGCCAGCAGCACCAGACAGGGATCCACTGAAGCTTTCTTT. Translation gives CASSTRQGSTEAFF.

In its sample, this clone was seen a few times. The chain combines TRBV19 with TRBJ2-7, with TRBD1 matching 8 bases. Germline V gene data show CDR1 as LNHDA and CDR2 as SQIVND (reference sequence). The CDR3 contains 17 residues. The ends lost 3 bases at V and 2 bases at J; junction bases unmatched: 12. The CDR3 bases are TGTGCCAGTAGTATGCCCCGGACAGGGAGAGGAACCTACGAGCAGTACGTC. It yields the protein CASSMPRTGRGTYEQYV.

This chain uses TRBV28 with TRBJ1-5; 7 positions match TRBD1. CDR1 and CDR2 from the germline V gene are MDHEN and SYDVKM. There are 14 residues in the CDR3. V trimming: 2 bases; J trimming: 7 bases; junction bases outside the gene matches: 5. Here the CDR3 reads CASSLAGGHQPQHF. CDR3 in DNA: TGTGCCAGCAGTTTAGCAGGGGGACACCAGCCCCAGCATTTT.

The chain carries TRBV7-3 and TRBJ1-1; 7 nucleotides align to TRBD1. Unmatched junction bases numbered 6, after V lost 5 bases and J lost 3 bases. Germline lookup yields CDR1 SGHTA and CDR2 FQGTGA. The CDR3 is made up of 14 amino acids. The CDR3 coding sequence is TGTGCCAGCAGCCCCGGGACAGAACACACTGAAGCTTTCTTT. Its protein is CASSPGTEHTEAFF.

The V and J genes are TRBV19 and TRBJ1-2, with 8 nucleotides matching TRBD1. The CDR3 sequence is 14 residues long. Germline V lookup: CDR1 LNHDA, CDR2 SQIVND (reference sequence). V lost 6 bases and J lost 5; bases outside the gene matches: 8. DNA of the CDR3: TGTGCCAGTAGCCCGACAGGGGTCCGTTATGGCTACACCTTC. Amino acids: CASSPTGVRYGYTF.

CDR3 in DNA: TGCGCCAGCAGCTCCCCGGGACAGGGCTTAAAACTGTTTTTT. Amino acid sequence: CASSSPGQGLKLFF. The gene calls are TRBV5-1 and TRBJ1-4; 9 bases match TRBD1. In germline, CDR1 is SGHRS, CDR2 YFSETQ. The CDR3 extends over 14 amino acids. Germline trimming cut 3 bases from V and 10 bases from J; bases unmatched to any gene: 7.

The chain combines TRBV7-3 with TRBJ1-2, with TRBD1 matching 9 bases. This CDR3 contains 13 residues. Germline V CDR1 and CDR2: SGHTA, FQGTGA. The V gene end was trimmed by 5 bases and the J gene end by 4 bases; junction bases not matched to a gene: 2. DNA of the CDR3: TGTGCCAGCAGCCCGGGACAGGGCTATGGCTACACCTTC. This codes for CASSPGQGYGYTF. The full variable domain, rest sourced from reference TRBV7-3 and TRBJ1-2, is GAGVSQTPSNKVTEKGKYVELRCDPISGHTALYWYRQSLGQGPEFLIYFQGTGAADDSGLPNDRFFAVRPEGSVSTLKIQRTERGDSAVYLCASSPGQGYGYTFGSGTRLTVV.

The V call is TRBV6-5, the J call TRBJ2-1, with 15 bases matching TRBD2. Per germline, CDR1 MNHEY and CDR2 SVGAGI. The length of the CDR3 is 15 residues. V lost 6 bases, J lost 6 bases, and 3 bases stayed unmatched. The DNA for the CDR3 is TGTGCCAGCAGGCGGACTAGCGGGGGGGGCAATGAGCAGTTCTTC. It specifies CASRRTSGGGNEQFF.

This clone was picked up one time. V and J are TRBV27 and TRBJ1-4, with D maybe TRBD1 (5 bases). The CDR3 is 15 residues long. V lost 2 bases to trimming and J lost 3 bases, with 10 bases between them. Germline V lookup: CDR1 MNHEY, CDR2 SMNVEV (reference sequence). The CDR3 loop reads CASSLRGMANEKLFF. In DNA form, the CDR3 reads TGTGCCAGCAGTTTAAGGGGCATGGCTAATGAAAAACTGTTTTTT.

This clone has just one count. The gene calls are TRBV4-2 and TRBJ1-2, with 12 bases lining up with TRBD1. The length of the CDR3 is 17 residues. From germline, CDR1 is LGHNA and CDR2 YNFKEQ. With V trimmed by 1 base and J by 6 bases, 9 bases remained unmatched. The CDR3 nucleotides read TGTGCCAGCAGCCAAGTGGGGACAGGGGGCTTGTCGGATGGCTACACCTTC. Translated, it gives CASSQVGTGGLSDGYTF.